Presented here are 8 T cell receptor beta chains from one specimen sequenced in a study of cytomegalovirus exposure and HLA in healthy donors. The PCR used 60 Vbeta and 13 Jbeta primers. Data came from immunoSEQ multiplex PCR; TCRdb stores just in-frame clones and leaves some out. Of approximately 97,000 clones listed, roughly two thirds are singletons. Material: PBMCs. All receptors derive from a man aged 35-49 years in good health and CMV-seronegative.

The V and J genes are TRBV5-6 and TRBJ2-5, with D tentatively TRBD1 (5 bases). Germline CDR1 is SGHDT and CDR2 is YYEEEE. This CDR3 is 13 amino acids long. V shed 1 base and J shed 5 bases, with 9 bases lying between them. The CDR3 DNA sequence: TGTGCCAGCAGCTTGTCAGGGTCGGAGACCCAGTACTTC. It encodes CASSLSGSETQYF.

This clone has a handful of counts. The V call is TRBV27, the J call TRBJ2-7, with D perhaps matching TRBD1 (6 bases). Germline V CDR1 and CDR2: MNHEY, SMNVEV (reference sequence). V lost 0 bases and J lost 1, with 10 bases in between. The CDR3 has 15 amino acids. The CDR3, as DNA: TGTGCCAGCAGTTTATCTATGGGACATTCCTACGAGCAGTACTTC. Its protein is CASSLSMGHSYEQYF.

The table lists this clone with a count of one. CDR3 in amino acids: CASSLPAGEGYGYTF. The CDR3 coding sequence is TGCGCCAGCAGCTTACCGGCAGGGGAGGGCTATGGCTACACCTTC. The genes are TRBV5-1 and TRBJ1-2, with D tentatively TRBD1 (6 bases). The germline V gene encodes CDR1 SGHRS and CDR2 YFSETQ. The V end lost 2 bases, the J end lost 4 bases, and 15 bases lay between the germline ends. There are 15 residues in the CDR3. The entire variable domain, with the rest obtained from reference TRBV5-1 and TRBJ1-2, is as follows: KAGVTQTPRYLIKTRGQQVTLSCSPISGHRSVSWYQQTPGQGLQFLFEYFSETQRNKGNFPGRFSGRQFSNSRSEMNVSTLELGDSALYLCASSLPAGEGYGYTFGSGTRLTVV.

The J gene is TRBJ2-1, the V gene TRBV13, with 7 bases that match TRBD2. Germline trimming cut 3 bases from V and 7 bases from J; bases unmatched to any gene: 3. CDR1 PRHDT and CDR2 FYEKMQ come from the germline V gene (reference sequence). The length of the CDR3 is 13 residues. The DNA of the CDR3 is TGTGCCAGCAGCTTGCCAGCGGGGAATGAGCAGTTCTTC. Translated: CASSLPAGNEQFF.

This chain links TRBV6-6 with TRBJ1-1; possibly TRBD1 for D (5 bases). CDR1 is MNHNY and CDR2 is SVGAGI in the germline V gene (reference sequence). Deletions cut 0 bases from V and 0 bases from J, with 8 bases between. This CDR3 region has 15 residues. The CDR3: CASSYSGQVNTEAFF. As DNA, the CDR3 is TGTGCCAGCAGTTACTCGGGGCAGGTGAACACTGAAGCTTTCTTT.

The chain uses TRBV5-4 and TRBJ2-1; 11 nucleotides agree with TRBD2. Germline trimming cut 4 bases from V and 0 bases from J; bases unmatched to any gene: 3. Germline V gene lookup returns CDR1 SGHNT and CDR2 YYREEE (reference sequence). This CDR3 region has 16 residues. CDR3 coding DNA: TGTGCCAGCAGCCCTGGACTAGCGGGCTCCTACAATGAGCAGTTCTTC. Translated, it gives CASSPGLAGSYNEQFF.

This clone was observed a few times. V is TRBV4-3 and J is TRBJ2-2; D remains unclear. Germline V gene lookup returns CDR1 LGHNA and CDR2 YSLEER. The CDR3 is 15 amino acids. Trimming stripped 2 bases from V and 6 bases from J, with 13 bases between. CDR3 in amino acids: CASSQKARNPGELFF. CDR3 sequence (DNA): TGCGCCAGCAGCCAAAAAGCGAGGAATCCCGGGGAGCTGTTTTTT.

The rearrangement uses TRBV7-9 and TRBJ2-3, with 8 bases fitting TRBD1. CDR1 is SEHNR, CDR2 FQNEAQ, per germline (reference sequence). There are 14 residues in the CDR3. The V segment lost 5 bases and the J segment 2 bases; nucleotides outside the gene matches: 3. For the CDR3, the DNA is TGTGCCAGCAGCAAGACAGGGGTCACAGATACGCAGTATTTT. This encodes CASSKTGVTDTQYF.